This TCR beta chain was recovered during a study of OX40 agonist ivuxolimab in advanced cancers. Study details: Dose-escalation patients had hepatocellular carcinoma, melanoma, renal cell or head and neck cancer. Whole-study results and caveats: Undetermined was the antigen specificity of the expanded peripheral T cells. Clonal expansion was seen in CD4+ and CD8+ blood T cells by week 6 at 0.1 to 3.0 mg/kg.

The CDR3 extends over 15 amino acids. The J segment lost 7 bases and the V segment lost 4 bases, leaving 10 bases of the junction unmatched. Germline values: CDR1 SGHNT, CDR2 YYREEE (reference sequence). Method: immunoSEQ multiplex PCR; TCRdb's copy keeps in-frame clones and lacks some. The sample consists of about 100,000 clones, around nine tenths of them appearing once. Excluded were patients having autoimmune disease history or systemic immunosuppression. This clone was detected a few times. The target antigen is unknown. This receptor was obtained from an adult with an advanced solid tumor such as melanoma, head and neck, liver or kidney cancer. The chain uses TRBV5-4 and TRBJ1-4; 7 nucleotides line up with TRBD1. The sequenced sample was CD4+ or CD8+ T cells sorted from blood, obtained in a trial of the OX40 agonist ivuxolimab. The CDR3 bases are TGTGCCAGCAGCATGCAGACAGGGCGGGGTGAAAAACTGTTTTTT. Its protein product is CASSMQTGRGEKLFF.